Following are 21 T cell receptor beta chains from one sample sequenced in a study of shared clonotypes between healthy human individuals. The method was immunoSEQ multiplex PCR; TCRdb's version includes in-frame clones alone and lacks a portion of them. The data contain approximately 740,000 clones, about 91% of them seen just once; the ten biggest clones take up about 24%. CD45RO negativity and positive selection for CCR7 defined naive CD8 cells, a population that excluded terminally differentiated effector memory CD45RA+ cells. Sequencing was performed on naive CD8+ T cells sorted from blood. These receptors all come from a man aged 25-45 years in good health.

This clone came up a few times. The J gene is TRBJ2-1, the V gene TRBV11-2; possibly TRBD2 for D (5 bases). This CDR3 is 12 amino acids long. Trimming took off 4 bases at V and 6 bases at J, with 7 bases between the two ends. The germline V gene has CDR1 SGHAT and CDR2 FQNNGV. The CDR3 loop reads CASSYGLNEQFF. CDR3 DNA sequence: TGTGCCAGCAGCTACGGACTCAATGAGCAGTTCTTC.

The CDR3 DNA sequence: TGTGCCAGTGGTTGGGGCCTCGACGAGCAGTACTTC. This sequence encodes CASGWGLDEQYF. The gene calls are TRBV6-6 and TRBJ2-7; maybe TRBD1 (5 bases). CDR1 and CDR2 from the germline V gene are MNHNY and SVGAGI (reference sequence). The ends were cut back, 9 bases at V and 5 bases at J, with 14 bases in the middle. The CDR3 has 12 amino acids.

The chain employs TRBV5-1 and TRBJ2-1; D tentatively reads TRBD1 or TRBD2 (5 bases each). Germline V gene lookup returns CDR1 SGHRS and CDR2 YFSETQ. V was cut by 5 bases and J by 4 bases, with 19 bases left in between. This CDR3 contains 16 residues. The chain's CDR3 is CASSRLARGAYNEQFF. The DNA of the CDR3 is TGCGCCAGCAGTCGATTAGCGCGTGGGGCTTACAATGAGCAGTTCTTC.

The rearrangement links TRBV10-3 to TRBJ2-3; D call uncertain. V was shortened by 0 bases and J by 4 bases, with 14 bases between the two germline ends. Germline V gene data show CDR1 as ENHRY and CDR2 as SYGVKD. This CDR3 comprises 16 residues. CDR3 coding DNA: TGTGCCATCAGTGAGTCGGAAGAGGCTAGATCAGATACGCAGTATTTT. Translated, it gives CAISESEEARSDTQYF.

This chain uses TRBV4-3 with TRBJ1-3; D not resolved. Germline CDR1 LGHNA, CDR2 YSLEER. The CDR3 contains 14 residues. Between the trimmed V and J ends, which lost 2 bases and 2 bases, there was a span of 7 bases. In DNA, the CDR3 is TGCGCCAGCAGCCAACTCATAGCTGGAAACACCATATATTTT. Protein product: CASSQLIAGNTIYF.

The V gene is TRBV27, the J gene TRBJ2-2, with D hard to call. Trimming pared 5 bases from V and 5 bases from J, leaving 15 bases between. The germline V gene encodes CDR1 MNHEY and CDR2 SMNVEV (reference sequence). This CDR3 has 15 residues. In DNA, the CDR3 is TGTGCCAGCAGTAACGGAATCCCCGTGACCGGGGAGCTGTTTTTT. Amino acid sequence: CASSNGIPVTGELFF.

The table lists this clone with a few counts. The junction does not match germline at one end; this may be a read error. V is TRBV7-9 and J is TRBJ1-1, with D hard to call. There are 14 residues in the CDR3. Germline CDR1 reads SEHNR; CDR2 reads FQNEAQ (reference sequence). The CDR3 bases are TGTGCCAGCAGCTTAGGAAGGGAGATAGGCGAAGATTTCTTT. Its protein product is CASSLGREIGEDFF.

The V gene is TRBV12-5, the J gene TRBJ2-1, with D uncertain. V lost 3 bases to trimming and J lost 5 bases, with 11 bases between them. CDR3 length equals 14 residues. CDR1 is LGHNT, CDR2 FRNRAP, per germline. CDR3 in DNA: TGTGCTAGTGGTTTTTCGGAAAGGGACAATGAGCAGTTCTTC. Translated, it gives CASGFSERDNEQFF.

This clone showed up just once. V gene TRBV9 combines with J gene TRBJ2-7; 11 nucleotides match TRBD1. The CDR3 contains 14 residues. CDR1 SGDLS and CDR2 YYNGEE come from the germline V gene. V shed 2 bases, J shed 6 bases, and the junction held 4 bases outside the gene matches. CDR3 in amino acids: CASSVGTGGFEQYF. DNA of the CDR3: TGTGCCAGCAGCGTCGGGACAGGGGGTTTCGAGCAGTACTTC.

V and J are TRBV28 and TRBJ2-4; D not certain. Trimming stripped 4 bases from V and 0 bases from J, with 7 bases between. Germline CDR1 MDHEN, CDR2 SYDVKM. CDR3 length: 14 amino acids. DNA of the CDR3: TGTGCCAGCAGTTCTATGGTAGCCAAAAACATTCAGTACTTC. The encoded protein is CASSSMVAKNIQYF.

This rearrangement joins TRBV2 to TRBJ2-7; 10 nucleotides align to TRBD1. CDR3 length: 13 residues. Germline lookup yields CDR1 SNHLY and CDR2 FYNNEI. The V gene end was trimmed by 10 bases and the J gene end by 3 bases; junction bases not matched to a gene: 6. CDR3 residues: CATTGTGVYEQYF. The CDR3 nucleotides read TGTGCCACCACCGGGACAGGGGTCTACGAGCAGTACTTC.

This chain connects TRBV5-1 to TRBJ2-5; 13 bases agree with TRBD2. Germline lookup yields CDR1 SGHRS and CDR2 YFSETQ. The CDR3 loop spans 21 amino acids. V lost 1 base to trimming and J lost 5 bases; unmatched junction nucleotides: 20. CDR3 sequence reads: CASSLSLSGTGGLAGSETQYF. For the CDR3, the DNA is TGCGCCAGCAGCTTGTCCCTTTCCGGGACAGGGGGACTAGCGGGATCGGAGACCCAGTACTTC.

V gene TRBV5-1 combines with J gene TRBJ1-1, with 7 bases identical to TRBD1. This CDR3 is 14 amino acids long. Germline CDR1 is SGHRS and CDR2 is YFSETQ. The junction had 8 bases not matched to a gene; V was cut back by 5 bases and J by 4 bases. CDR3 sequence: CASSAKGAGTEAFF. In DNA, the CDR3 is TGCGCCAGCAGTGCCAAGGGGGCGGGCACTGAAGCTTTCTTT.

The chain combines TRBV11-2 with TRBJ2-7; D ambiguous. V was clipped by 5 bases and J by 1 base, with 6 bases between them. The CDR3 is made up of 12 amino acids. Germline V lookup: CDR1 SGHAT, CDR2 FQNNGV. CDR3 residues: CASSTRSYEQYF. The DNA of the CDR3 is TGTGCCAGCAGCACCCGTTCCTACGAGCAGTACTTC.

The V and J genes are TRBV27 and TRBJ2-1; no firm D call. From germline, CDR1 is MNHEY and CDR2 SMNVEV (reference sequence). The V gene lost 2 bases and the J gene lost 0 bases, with 8 bases spanning the gap. This CDR3 comprises 15 residues. The DNA of the CDR3 is TGTGCCAGCAGTTTAGGGGATAGCTCCTACAATGAGCAGTTCTTC. Its protein product is CASSLGDSSYNEQFF.

The CDR3 DNA follows: TGTGCCAGCAGCTTAGGTGGGACACCGTGGGAGGCTTTCTTT. Translation: CASSLGGTPWEAFF. The chain couples TRBV11-2 to TRBJ1-1; D perhaps matches TRBD1 (6 bases). Germline V lookup: CDR1 SGHAT, CDR2 FQNNGV. V was pared by 1 base and J by 11 bases, with 17 bases between. CDR3 size: 14 residues.

The rearrangement links TRBV27 to TRBJ1-4; weak D call: TRBD1 (6 bases). The CDR3 length is 14 residues. V lost 7 bases to trimming and J lost 5 bases, with 14 bases between them. Germline V CDR1 and CDR2: MNHEY, SMNVEV (reference sequence). The CDR3 sequence is CASTVTGGNEKLFF. The CDR3 nucleotides are TGTGCCAGCACCGTGACAGGAGGAAATGAAAAACTGTTTTTT. The whole variable domain, filled in from reference TRBV27 and TRBJ1-4, reads EAQVTQNPRYLITVTGKKLTVTCSQNMNHEYMSWYRQDPGLGLRQIYYSMNVEVTDKGDVPEGYKVSRKEKRNFPLILESPSPNQTSLYFCASTVTGGNEKLFFGSGTQLSVL.

The V and J genes are TRBV27 and TRBJ2-7, with a weak D call TRBD2 (6 bases). The CDR3 length is 11 residues. Trimming cost V 11 bases and J 6 bases, with 14 bases left between them. Germline CDR1 MNHEY, CDR2 SMNVEV (reference sequence). The CDR3 loop reads CASSFGSEQYF. The CDR3 DNA is TGTGCCTCTTCTTTCGGGAGCGAGCAGTACTTC.

This chain uses TRBV4-1 with TRBJ1-3; D may be TRBD1 (5 bases). V lost 1 base and J lost 2, with 9 bases in between. The CDR3 consists of 15 residues. CDR1 and CDR2 from the germline V gene are MGHRA and YSYEKL. The CDR3 sequence: CASSQGRGAGNTIYF. For the CDR3, the DNA is TGCGCCAGCAGCCAAGGTCGGGGGGCTGGAAACACCATATATTTT.

This chain uses TRBV29-1 with TRBJ2-3; D call uncertain. Germline CDR1 is SQVTM and CDR2 is ANQGSEA. Trimming took 5 bases from V and 0 from J, leaving 15 bases between them. The CDR3 covers 15 residues. The CDR3 protein is CSVSASPASTDTQYF. The DNA of the CDR3 is TGCAGCGTTTCTGCCTCCCCGGCTAGCACAGATACGCAGTATTTT.

This clone turned up a few times. The gene calls are TRBV11-2 and TRBJ1-2; the D is unclear. Germline assignment: CDR1 SGHAT and CDR2 FQNNGV. The CDR3 runs 18 residues. V lost 0 bases and J 5 bases, leaving 22 bases between the germline ends. This chain's CDR3 is CASSLDGSPLAGTYGYTF. CDR3 nucleotide sequence: TGTGCCAGCAGCTTAGACGGGTCACCACTTGCAGGCACTTATGGCTACACCTTC.